This is a list of T cell receptor beta chains from one sample in a study of cytomegalovirus exposure and HLA in healthy donors. TCRdb keeps only in-frame clones here, not all; method: immunoSEQ multiplex PCR. The data show 130,000 to 150,000 clones, around 80% seen once. The sequenced material came from PBMCs. All receptors derive from a man in his thirties or forties in good health and CMV-seronegative. Each CDR3 is given with its conserved first and last residue. The D gene is left open where the match is weak. Clone size is shown for a subset of rows, as once, few, many or a class of expanded clone.

>.|.|TRBJ2-1|TRBV6-4
TGTGCCAGCAGTGACTCGCCCGGGAGCCCCTACAATGAGCAGTTCTTC
CASSDSPGSPYNEQFF
>.|.|TRBJ1-6|TRBV28
TGTGCCAGCGACTACCGGGGGAGTTCACCCCTCCACTTT
CASDYRGSSPLHF
>TRBD2|.|TRBJ2-7|TRBV30
TGTGCCTGGAGTTTGGCTAGCGGACCTCTTCGCTACGAGCAGTACTTC
CAWSLASGPLRYEQYF
>.|.|TRBJ2-7|TRBV5-6
TGTGCCAGCAGCTTGGTCGACCGAGCGTACGAGCAGTACTTC
CASSLVDRAYEQYF
>.|once|TRBJ1-2|TRBV6-5
TGTGCCAGCAGACAGGAAGCTAACTATGGCTACACCTTC
CASRQEANYGYTF
>TRBD2|.|TRBJ2-5|TRBV13
TGTGCCAGCAGTCGGCCGGGACTACCAGAAGAGACCCAGTACTTC
CASSRPGLPEETQYF
>TRBD2|.|TRBJ2-3|TRBV14
TGTGCCAGCAGCCCCCTGGCGGGAGCAAGCACAGATACGCAGTATTTT
CASSPLAGASTDTQYF
>.|few|TRBJ2-7|TRBV28
TGTGCCAGCAGTTTTGGGCCCGGGAGCTCCTACGAGCAGTACTTC
CASSFGPGSSYEQYF
>.|.|TRBJ1-1|TRBV9
TGTGCCAGCAGCGTAGATGGTGCGTGGGGGGGCGGTACTGAAGCTTTCTTT
CASSVDGAWGGGTEAFF
>TRBD2|.|TRBJ2-2|TRBV5-4
TGTGCCAGCAGCTTAGGACTAGCGGGCACCGGGGAGCTGTTTTTT
CASSLGLAGTGELFF
>.|.|TRBJ2-1|TRBV10-2
TGCGCCATCGGGAGTGGCGATACCTACAATGAGCAGTTCTTC
CAIGSGDTYNEQFF
>TRBD1|few|TRBJ1-2|TRBV9
TGTGCCAGCAGCTACGCCGGGACAGGGCCCTATGGCTACACCTTC
CASSYAGTGPYGYTF
>TRBD2|.|TRBJ2-1|TRBV5-1
TGCGCCAGCAGCGGATTAGCGGGGGGCCTGGGAAATGAGCAGTTCTTC
CASSGLAGGLGNEQFF
>.|.|TRBJ2-6|TRBV27
TGTGCCAGCAGTTTATTTAGCTCTGGGGCCAACGTCCTGACTTTC
CASSLFSSGANVLTF
>.|.|TRBJ1-1|TRBV11-1
TGTGCCAGCAGCCGCCAGGGGCGACTCACTGAAGCTTTCTTT
CASSRQGRLTEAFF
>.|.|TRBJ1-1|TRBV5-1
TGCGCCAGCAGCCCCGAGAGGGCGGATCGTGAAGCTTTCTTT
CASSPERADREAFF
>TRBD1|.|TRBJ1-2|TRBV2
TGTGCCAGCAAGGACAGGGTCTATGGCTACACCTTC
CASKDRVYGYTF
>.|once|TRBJ1-2|TRBV5-1
TGCGCCAGCAGCTTGGACAGTTTCACCCTTGGCTACACCTTC
CASSLDSFTLGYTF